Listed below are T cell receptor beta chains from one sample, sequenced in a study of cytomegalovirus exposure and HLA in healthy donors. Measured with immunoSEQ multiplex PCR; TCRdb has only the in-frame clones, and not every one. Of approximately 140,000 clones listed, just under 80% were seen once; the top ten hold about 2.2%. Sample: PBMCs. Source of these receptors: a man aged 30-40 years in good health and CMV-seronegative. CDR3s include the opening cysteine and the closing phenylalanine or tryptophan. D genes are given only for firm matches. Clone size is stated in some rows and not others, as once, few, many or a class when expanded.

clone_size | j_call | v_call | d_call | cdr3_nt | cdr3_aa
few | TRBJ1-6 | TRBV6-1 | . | TGTGCCAGCCGTGCGTCCGGGGGGGGCTATAATTCACCCCTCCACTTT | CASRASGGGYNSPLHF
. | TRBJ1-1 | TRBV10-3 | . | TGTGCCATCAGTGTATACAGGGCGGACACTGAAGCTTTCTTT | CAISVYRADTEAFF
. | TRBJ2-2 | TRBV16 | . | TGTGCCAGCAGCCAATCAAGTACTGCGGCGGTCACCGGGGAGCTGTTTTTT | CASSQSSTAAVTGELFF
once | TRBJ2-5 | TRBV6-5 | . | TGTGCCAGCAGTTATGCAGGGGCCAACCAAGAGACCCAGTACTTC | CASSYAGANQETQYF
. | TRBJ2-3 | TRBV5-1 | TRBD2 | TGCGCCAGCAGCATAGGACTAGCGGGTAGCACAGATACGCAGTATTTT | CASSIGLAGSTDTQYF
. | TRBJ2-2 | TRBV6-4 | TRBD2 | TGTGCCAGCAGTCGGGGGGACACCGGGGAGCTGTTTTTT | CASSRGDTGELFF
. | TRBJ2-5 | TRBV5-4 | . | TGTGCCAGCAGCTTGTCATCGGGGATTCAAGAGACCCAGTACTTC | CASSLSSGIQETQYF
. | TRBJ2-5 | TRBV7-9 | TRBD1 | TGTGCCAGCACCTTGGACAGGGGCAAGTACTTC | CASTLDRGKYF
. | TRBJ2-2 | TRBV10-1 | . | TGCGCCAGCAGTGAACTACTAAACACCGGGGAGCTGTTTTTT | CASSELLNTGELFF
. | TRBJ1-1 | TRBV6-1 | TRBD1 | TGTGCCAGCAGTGGCGACAGGGGGCGGACTGAAGCTTTCTTT | CASSGDRGRTEAFF
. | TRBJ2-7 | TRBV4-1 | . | TGCGCCAGCAGCCAAGAAGCGCCCTACGACGGAGACTACGAGCAGTACTTC | CASSQEAPYDGDYEQYF
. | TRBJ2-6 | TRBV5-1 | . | TGCGCCAGCAGCTTGGGAAGGGGTTACTCTGGGGCCAACGTCCTGACTTTC | CASSLGRGYSGANVLTF
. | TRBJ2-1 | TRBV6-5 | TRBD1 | TGTGCCAGCAGCCGGGACAGCTACAATGAGCAGTTCTTC | CASSRDSYNEQFF
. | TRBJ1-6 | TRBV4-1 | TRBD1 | TGCGCCAGCAGCCAAGATCCAAGGACAGGGCCACCCCTCCACTTT | CASSQDPRTGPPLHF
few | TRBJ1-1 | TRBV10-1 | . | TGCGCCAGCAGTGAGTCGCCGGGAACTGAAGCTTTCTTT | CASSESPGTEAFF
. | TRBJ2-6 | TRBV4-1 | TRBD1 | TGCGCCAGCAGCCACGGGACAGGGTGGCTCTCTGGGGCCAACGTCCTGACTTTC | CASSHGTGWLSGANVLTF
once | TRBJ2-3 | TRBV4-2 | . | TGTGCCAGCAGGGGAGGGGGGGCGGCAGATACGCAGTATTTT | CASRGGGAADTQYF
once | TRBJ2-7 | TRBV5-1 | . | TGCGCCAGCAGCTTGAGACAGGGAGGCTACGAGCAGTACTTC | CASSLRQGGYEQYF
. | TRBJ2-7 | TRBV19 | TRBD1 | TGTGCCAGTAGTGGGGGGACAGGGGGCAGGGACGAGCAGTACTTC | CASSGGTGGRDEQYF
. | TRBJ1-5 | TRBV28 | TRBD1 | TGTGCCAGCAAGACAGGGTATAGCAATCAGCCCCAGCATTTT | CASKTGYSNQPQHF
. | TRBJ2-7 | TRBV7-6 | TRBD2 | TGTGCCAGCAGCGCGGGGGAATTTTCATCCTACGAGCAGTACTTC | CASSAGEFSSYEQYF
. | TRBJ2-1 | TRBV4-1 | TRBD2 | TGCGCCAGCAGCCGAGCACGGAGACTAGCGGGAGGGGGGAATGAGCAGTTCTTC | CASSRARRLAGGGNEQFF
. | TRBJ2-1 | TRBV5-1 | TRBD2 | TGCGCCAGCAGCTACCGAGGCGGGGGGGCCGGCAATGAGCAGTTCTTC | CASSYRGGGAGNEQFF
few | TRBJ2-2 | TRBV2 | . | TGTGCCAGCAGTGATGACAAGCTCCTGTTTTTT | CASSDDKLLFF
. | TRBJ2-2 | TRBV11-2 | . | TGTGCCAGCAGCGTAATATCGAACACCGGGGAGCTGTTTTTT | CASSVISNTGELFF
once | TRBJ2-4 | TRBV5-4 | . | TGTGCCAGCAGCCCAGGGACAATACTAGCCAAAAACATTCAGTACTTC | CASSPGTILAKNIQYF
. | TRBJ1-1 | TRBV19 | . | TGTGCCAGTACCCCACATCGGGGGGATGAGAACACTGAAGCTTTCTTT | CASTPHRGDENTEAFF
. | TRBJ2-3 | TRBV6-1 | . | TGTGCCAGCAGCGACCCTGAGGCAGATACGCAGTATTTT | CASSDPEADTQYF
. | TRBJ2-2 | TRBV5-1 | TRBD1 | TGCGCCAGCAGCCCGAGTCCAGGGACAGGGAGGGACACCGGGGAGCTGTTTTTT | CASSPSPGTGRDTGELFF
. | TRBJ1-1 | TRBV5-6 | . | TGTGCCAGCAGCCGGGGACTTCCTGCTGAAGCTTTCTTT | CASSRGLPAEAFF
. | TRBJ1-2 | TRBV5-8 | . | TGTGCCAGCAGCCCCGGGGGTGGGTACTATGGCTACACCTTC | CASSPGGGYYGYTF
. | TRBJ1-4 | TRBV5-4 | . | TGTGCCAGCAGCTTGGAGTCGGTGGAAAAACTGTTTTTT | CASSLESVEKLFF